These 18 T cell receptor beta chains came from one sample sequenced in a study of cytomegalovirus exposure and HLA in healthy donors (dated by TCRdb to the late 2010s). The library was obtained by the immunoSEQ multiplex PCR assay. A mixture of 60 forward primers for TCR Vbeta segments and 13 reverse primers for TCR Jbeta segments was used in the multiplex PCR. In its TCRdb copy, this immuneACCESS table keeps in-frame sequences only and misses some clones. Where compared with another copy, unresolved V genes explain less than half of these, and the others have no known cause. The sample table contains over 250,000 clones; only one count was recorded for 86% of them. The top ten constitute around 4% of the sample. Sequenced input: PBMCs. All receptors come from a man aged 35-49 years in good health and CMV-seropositive.

The chain joins TRBV18 to TRBJ2-1; 10 bases fit TRBD1. CDR1 is KGHSH, CDR2 LQKENI, per germline. The CDR3 spans 15 residues. V shed 2 bases and J 8 bases; nucleotides not matched to a gene: 6. The CDR3 sequence is CASSPTGTGVYEQFF. CDR3 DNA: TGTGCCAGCTCACCAACCGGGACAGGGGTGTATGAGCAGTTCTTC.

The V call is TRBV7-9, the J call TRBJ2-2, with D maybe TRBD1 (6 bases). Germline V gene data show CDR1 as SEHNR and CDR2 as FQNEAQ (reference sequence). The germline V and J ends were trimmed by 4 bases and 5 bases, with 11 bases remaining between them. The CDR3 spans 14 residues. In DNA form, the CDR3 reads TGTGCCAGCAGCTCACGGGACAAAACCGGGGAGCTGTTTTTT. Protein: CASSSRDKTGELFF. The full variable domain, rest sourced from reference TRBV7-9 and TRBJ2-2, is DTGVSQNPRHKITKRGQNVTFRCDPISEHNRLYWYRQTLGQGPEFLTYFQNEAQLEKSRLLSDRFSAERPKGSFSTLEIQRTEQGDSAMYLCASSSRDKTGELFFGEGSRLTVL.

This sequence joins TRBV5-5 and TRBJ1-5; 7 bases map to TRBD1. CDR1 is SGHKS, CDR2 YYEKEE, per germline (reference sequence). The V and J ends lost 4 bases and 7 bases, in that order; junction bases with no gene match: 11. The CDR3 is 15 amino acids. CDR3 in amino acids: CASSILRDSIQPQHF. The CDR3 DNA follows: TGTGCCAGCAGCATACTCAGGGACAGTATCCAGCCCCAGCATTTT.

A word on this clone: One end of the junction fails to match germline, which may point to a read error. The rearrangement uses TRBV7-9 and TRBJ2-7; perhaps TRBD2 as D (7 bases). The CDR3 spans 15 residues. CDR1 and CDR2 (germline): SEHNR, FQNEAQ (reference sequence). The CDR3 is CSSSSGGGGPSEQYF. CDR3 in DNA: TGTTCCAGCAGCTCGGGTGGGGGGGGGCCATCCGAGCAGTACTTC.

J is TRBJ1-4 and V is TRBV2, with D perhaps matching TRBD1 (5 bases). The CDR3 contains 16 residues. Germline-derived CDR1 and CDR2 are SNHLY and FYNNEI. V was pared by 8 bases and J by 3 bases, with 19 bases between. The CDR3 region is CASRGEGRYPNEKLFF. CDR3 DNA sequence: TGTGCCAGCCGGGGAGAGGGGAGGTATCCTAATGAAAAACTGTTTTTT.

The chain uses TRBV28 and TRBJ2-4, with TRBD1 matching over 7 bases. CDR3 length: 15 amino acids. Germline V gives CDR1 MDHEN, CDR2 SYDVKM. V was pared by 4 bases and J by 6 bases, with 9 bases of the junction left unmatched. In nucleotides, the CDR3 is TGTGCCAGCAGTTCATCACAGGGGAAGAGAAACATTCAGTACTTC. Its protein product is CASSSSQGKRNIQYF.

This clone was recorded only once. The V and J genes are TRBV7-9 and TRBJ2-1; 7 nucleotides align to TRBD2. V shed 1 base, J shed 2 bases, and the junction held 5 bases outside the gene matches. This CDR3 has 16 amino acids. Germline V gene data show CDR1 as SEHNR and CDR2 as FQNEAQ (reference sequence). CDR3 sequence (DNA): TGTGCCAGCAGCTTAGTCGGCGGGAGTCCCTACAATGAGCAGTTCTTC. Translated: CASSLVGGSPYNEQFF.

Concerning this clone itself: At the DNA level, this CDR3 is encoded by other sequences in the same sample as well. V and J are TRBV5-1 and TRBJ2-1; 12 nucleotides agree with TRBD2. The CDR3 runs to 16 residues. The germline V gene has CDR1 SGHRS and CDR2 YFSETQ. V gave up 0 bases and J gave up 2 bases; unmatched junction bases: 0. CDR3 DNA sequence: TGCGCCAGCAGCTTGGGACTAGCGGGAGCCTACAATGAGCAGTTCTTC. It is translated as CASSLGLAGAYNEQFF.

This clone was seen a single time. This chain joins TRBV2 and TRBJ2-7; perhaps TRBD2 as D (5 bases). The length of the CDR3 is 18 residues. Between the trimmed V and J ends, which lost 4 bases and 0 bases, there was a span of 22 bases. Germline lookup yields CDR1 SNHLY and CDR2 FYNNEI. CDR3 DNA sequence: TGTGCCAGCAGTGTGTCACCCTTATGGAGCGGCAGCTCCTACGAGCAGTACTTC. Its translation: CASSVSPLWSGSSYEQYF.

The V gene is TRBV4-1, the J gene TRBJ1-4; no firm D call. Germline V gene sequence: CDR1 MGHRA, CDR2 YSYEKL. V was clipped by 2 bases and J by 8 bases, with 12 bases between them. The CDR3 sequence is 14 residues long. The CDR3 is CASSQNGETEKLFF. CDR3 DNA sequence: TGCGCCAGCAGCCAAAACGGGGAAACCGAAAAACTGTTTTTT.

This clone was observed a single time. The chain is built from TRBV7-8 and TRBJ2-4; D ambiguous. Germline V CDR1 and CDR2: SGHVS, FQNEAQ. The V end was cut by 0 bases, the J end by 7 bases, with 7 bases between. The CDR3 extends over 13 amino acids. In DNA, the CDR3 is TGTGCCAGCAGCTTAGCCTCGTCCAACATTCAGTACTTC. It specifies CASSLASSNIQYF.

The chain has TRBV7-2 and TRBJ1-1; D gene unclear. This CDR3 is built from 12 residues. Trimming took 5 bases from V and 4 from J, leaving 8 bases between them. Per germline, CDR1 SGHTA and CDR2 FQGNSA. The CDR3 region is CASSPRGTEAFF. The CDR3 region has the DNA TGTGCCAGCAGCCCCCGCGGCACTGAAGCTTTCTTT. Drawing the rest from reference TRBV7-2 and TRBJ1-1, the complete variable domain is GAGVSQSPSNKVTEKGKDVELRCDPISGHTALYWYRQSLGQGLEFLIYFQGNSAPDKSGLPSDRFSAERTGGSVSTLTIQRTQQEDSAVYLCASSPRGTEAFFGQGTRLTVV.

V and J are TRBV4-2 and TRBJ2-2, with D perhaps matching TRBD1 (6 bases). This CDR3 spans 14 amino acids. Germline V CDR1 and CDR2: LGHNA, YNFKEQ. Trimming took off 6 bases at V and 3 bases at J, with 11 bases between the two ends. The CDR3, as DNA: TGTGCCAGCAGGGACACAGGGTACACCGGGGAGCTGTTTTTT. This sequence encodes CASRDTGYTGELFF.

Notes on this clone: The sample carries other DNA sequences with the same CDR3. V gene TRBV18 combines with J gene TRBJ2-5, with D maybe TRBD2 (7 bases). Germline V lookup: CDR1 KGHSH, CDR2 LQKENI. This CDR3 contains 13 residues. V was trimmed by 3 bases and J by 5 bases, leaving 10 bases between them. The CDR3 DNA follows: TGTGCCAGCTCACCGGGGGGGCGCGAGACCCAGTACTTC. Its translation: CASSPGGRETQYF.

This rearrangement joins TRBV4-3 to TRBJ2-7, with D perhaps matching TRBD1 (5 bases). The V end lost 0 bases, the J end lost 2 bases, and 11 bases lay between the germline ends. The germline V gene has CDR1 LGHNA and CDR2 YSLEER. CDR3 length: 15 amino acids. The CDR3 loop is CASSQEVRATYEQYF. The CDR3 DNA sequence: TGCGCCAGCAGCCAAGAGGTCAGGGCGACCTACGAGCAGTACTTC.

The chain combines TRBV11-3 with TRBJ1-1, with 9 bases identical to TRBD1. Unmatched junction bases numbered 8, after V lost 5 bases and J lost 4 bases. This CDR3 contains 15 residues. The V gene's germline CDR1 is SGHNT and CDR2 YENEEA. CDR3 sequence reads: CASSPGQGPGTEAFF. CDR3 bases: TGTGCCAGCAGCCCCGGACAGGGGCCCGGCACTGAAGCTTTCTTT.

The chain has TRBV7-2 and TRBJ2-7; TRBD2 agrees at 7 bases. Trimming removed 4 bases from V and 3 bases from J; junction bases left unmatched: 9. In germline, CDR1 is SGHTA, CDR2 FQGNSA. This CDR3 has 15 residues. This chain's CDR3 is CASSSTGGSGYEQYF. For the CDR3, the DNA is TGTGCCAGCAGCTCGACGGGCGGGAGTGGCTACGAGCAGTACTTC.

The V call is TRBV7-3, the J call TRBJ1-2, with 11 bases matching TRBD1. The trim removed 4 bases at V and 4 bases at J, leaving 5 bases unmatched. Germline V gene sequence: CDR1 SGHTA, CDR2 FQGTGA. This CDR3 spans 15 amino acids. CDR3 nucleotides: TGTGCCAGCAGCTGGACAGGGGGCGGAGGCTATGGCTACACCTTC. As protein: CASSWTGGGGYGYTF.